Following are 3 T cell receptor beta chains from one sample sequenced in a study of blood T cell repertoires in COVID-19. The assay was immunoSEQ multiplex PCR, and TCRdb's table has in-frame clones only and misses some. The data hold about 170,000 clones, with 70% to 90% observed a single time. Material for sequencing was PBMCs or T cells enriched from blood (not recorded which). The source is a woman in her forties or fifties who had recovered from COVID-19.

CDR3 in amino acids: CASSLLQGSEAFF. The CDR3 nucleotides are TGTGCCAGCAGCTTACTGCAGGGCTCTGAAGCTTTCTTT. The rearrangement uses TRBV11-1 and TRBJ1-1; D perhaps matches TRBD1 (5 bases). Trimming removed 2 bases from V and 6 bases from J, with 10 bases in between. This CDR3 is built from 13 residues. The germline V gene encodes CDR1 SGHAT and CDR2 FQDESV (reference sequence).

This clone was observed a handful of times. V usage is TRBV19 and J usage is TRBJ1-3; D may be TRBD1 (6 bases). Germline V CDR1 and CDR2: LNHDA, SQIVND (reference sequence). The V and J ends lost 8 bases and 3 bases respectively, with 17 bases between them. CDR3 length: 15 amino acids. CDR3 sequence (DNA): TGTGCCAGTCGGGACACTGTTCGGGGTGGAAACACCATATATTTT. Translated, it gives CASRDTVRGGNTIYF. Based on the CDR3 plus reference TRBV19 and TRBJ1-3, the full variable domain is DGGITQSPKYLFRKEGQNVTLSCEQNLNHDAMYWYRQDPGQGLRLIYYSQIVNDFQKGDIAEGYSVSREKKESFPLTVTSAQKNPTAFYLCASRDTVRGGNTIYFGEGSWLTVV.

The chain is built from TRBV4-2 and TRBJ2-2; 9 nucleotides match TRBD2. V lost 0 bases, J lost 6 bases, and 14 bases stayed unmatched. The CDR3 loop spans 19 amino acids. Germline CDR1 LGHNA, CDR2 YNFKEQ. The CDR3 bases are TGTGCCAGCAGCCAAGATTCCGGCGGGGGGGGACGGCCTGCCGGGGAGCTGTTTTTT. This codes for CASSQDSGGGGRPAGELFF.